These T cell receptor beta chains were read from a single sample in a study of blood T cell repertoires in COVID-19. Clones were sequenced by immunoSEQ multiplex PCR, and TCRdb holds only the in-frame ones, with some missing. The sample consists of about 190,000 clones, under 85% of them appearing once. The source material was peripheral blood. These receptors originate from a man aged 80 or over with COVID-19, enrolled during active disease. The CDR3 runs from the conserved cysteine through the conserved F or W. The order of the fields is V gene, D gene, J gene, clone size, CDR3 DNA, CDR3 protein. A D gene is named only where the DNA matches it firmly. Part of the rows lack a size; the others show once, few, many or a class for expanded clones.

v_call: TRBV6-2/TRBV6-3; d_call: NA; j_call: TRBJ2-5; clone_size: NA; cdr3_nt: TGTGCCAGCAGTTATGAATTGGGGGGGCCGGAAGAGACCCAGTACTTC; cdr3_aa: CASSYELGGPEETQYF
v_call: TRBV4-3; d_call: NA; j_call: TRBJ2-2; clone_size: once; cdr3_nt: TGCGCCAGCAGCCAAGACAGGGGGAACACCGGGGAGCTGTTTTTT; cdr3_aa: CASSQDRGNTGELFF
v_call: TRBV7-2; d_call: NA; j_call: TRBJ1-2; clone_size: once; cdr3_nt: TGTGCCAGCAGCTTAGAGTCGGGTAACTATGGCTACACCTTC; cdr3_aa: CASSLESGNYGYTF
v_call: TRBV2; d_call: TRBD1; j_call: TRBJ1-5; clone_size: NA; cdr3_nt: TGTGCCAGCAGTGAAGAAGGGCAGGGGGGTCAGCCCCAGCATTTT; cdr3_aa: CASSEEGQGGQPQHF
v_call: TRBV7-2; d_call: TRBD1; j_call: TRBJ2-5; clone_size: NA; cdr3_nt: TGTGCCAGCAGCCGTAGGGGGACAGCCGTCCTCAGGGAGACCCAGTACTTC; cdr3_aa: CASSRRGTAVLRETQYF
v_call: TRBV2; d_call: NA; j_call: TRBJ1-1; clone_size: once; cdr3_nt: TGTGCCAGCAGTCCCGACAGCAACACTGAAGCTTTCTTT; cdr3_aa: CASSPDSNTEAFF
v_call: TRBV9; d_call: NA; j_call: TRBJ2-7; clone_size: NA; cdr3_nt: TGTGCCAGCAGCGCTCTCTCCCTAGGGGGCGAGCAGTACTTC; cdr3_aa: CASSALSLGGEQYF
v_call: TRBV6-5; d_call: TRBD1; j_call: TRBJ1-1; clone_size: NA; cdr3_nt: TGTGCCAGCAGTAGGGGCGGACAGGCGAACACTGAAGCTTTCTTT; cdr3_aa: CASSRGGQANTEAFF
v_call: TRBV10-1; d_call: NA; j_call: TRBJ1-2; clone_size: NA; cdr3_nt: TGCGCCTCCCCGGACAGCCTCAATGGCTACACCTTC; cdr3_aa: CASPDSLNGYTF
v_call: TRBV5-1; d_call: TRBD1; j_call: TRBJ1-5; clone_size: NA; cdr3_nt: TGCGCCAGCAGCTTGACAGGGGGCAATCAGCCCCAGCATTTT; cdr3_aa: CASSLTGGNQPQHF
v_call: TRBV5-1; d_call: NA; j_call: TRBJ1-1; clone_size: few; cdr3_nt: TGCGCCAGCAGCTTGGCCGCGACAGTGAACACTGAAGCTTTCTTT; cdr3_aa: CASSLAATVNTEAFF
v_call: TRBV19; d_call: NA; j_call: TRBJ1-1; clone_size: few; cdr3_nt: TGTGCCAGTAGTGGGGCAGGGATGAACACTGAAGCTTTCTTT; cdr3_aa: CASSGAGMNTEAFF
v_call: TRBV5-1; d_call: TRBD2; j_call: TRBJ2-3; clone_size: NA; cdr3_nt: TGCGCCAGCAGCGAGGTAGCGGGGGTGGCAGATACGCAGTATTTT; cdr3_aa: CASSEVAGVADTQYF
v_call: TRBV5-1; d_call: NA; j_call: TRBJ1-5; clone_size: NA; cdr3_nt: TGCGCCAGCAGCCGTAGTAGCAATCAGCCCCAGCATTTT; cdr3_aa: CASSRSSNQPQHF
v_call: TRBV10-3; d_call: NA; j_call: TRBJ1-3; clone_size: NA; cdr3_nt: TGTGCCATCAGTACAGGGACCTCTGGAAACACCATATATTTT; cdr3_aa: CAISTGTSGNTIYF
v_call: TRBV6-2/TRBV6-3; d_call: NA; j_call: TRBJ2-5; clone_size: NA; cdr3_nt: TGTGCCAGCAGCCGGGACACCGAAGAGACCCAGTACTTC; cdr3_aa: CASSRDTEETQYF
v_call: TRBV11-2; d_call: TRBD1; j_call: TRBJ2-1; clone_size: NA; cdr3_nt: TGTGCCAGCAGCCCGACAGGGGTTACCCACAATGAGCAGTTCTTC; cdr3_aa: CASSPTGVTHNEQFF
v_call: TRBV7-3; d_call: NA; j_call: TRBJ2-2; clone_size: NA; cdr3_nt: TGTGCCAGCAGCTTAACGAGGACAGTCGCGAACACCGGGGAGCTGTTTTTT; cdr3_aa: CASSLTRTVANTGELFF
v_call: TRBV7-8; d_call: NA; j_call: TRBJ1-3; clone_size: NA; cdr3_nt: TGTGCCAGCAGCTTAGTCTCGGGATCTGGAAACACCATATATTTT; cdr3_aa: CASSLVSGSGNTIYF
v_call: TRBV5-8; d_call: TRBD2; j_call: TRBJ2-1; clone_size: NA; cdr3_nt: TGTGCCAGCAGCTCTGGGACTAGTTATTACAATGAGCAGTTCTTC; cdr3_aa: CASSSGTSYYNEQFF
v_call: TRBV28; d_call: NA; j_call: TRBJ1-1; clone_size: NA; cdr3_nt: TGTGCCAGCACCGCAGTTAGCCCTGAAGCTTTCTTT; cdr3_aa: CASTAVSPEAFF
v_call: TRBV5-1; d_call: NA; j_call: TRBJ2-5; clone_size: NA; cdr3_nt: TGCGCCAGCAGCGCGGGACAGTCTAGGGAGACCCAGTACTTC; cdr3_aa: CASSAGQSRETQYF
v_call: TRBV4-2; d_call: NA; j_call: TRBJ2-7; clone_size: NA; cdr3_nt: TGTGCCAGCAGCCAAGATTTGGTGGACTCCTCCTACGAGCAGTACTTC; cdr3_aa: CASSQDLVDSSYEQYF
v_call: TRBV29-1; d_call: NA; j_call: TRBJ1-5; clone_size: NA; cdr3_nt: TGCAGCGTTGGACAGGGCAATCAGCCCCAGCATTTT; cdr3_aa: CSVGQGNQPQHF
v_call: TRBV5-6; d_call: NA; j_call: TRBJ1-4; clone_size: NA; cdr3_nt: TGTGCCAGCAGCTTTTCAGGGGCAACTAATGAAAAACTGTTTTTT; cdr3_aa: CASSFSGATNEKLFF
v_call: TRBV10-3; d_call: TRBD1; j_call: TRBJ2-5; clone_size: NA; cdr3_nt: TGTGCCATCAGTGCCGGGACAGGGGGGGATTCAGAGACCCAGTACTTC; cdr3_aa: CAISAGTGGDSETQYF
v_call: TRBV12-5; d_call: NA; j_call: TRBJ2-5; clone_size: NA; cdr3_nt: TGTGCTAGTGGTTTGGTAACCAGTTCTCAAGAGACCCAGTACTTC; cdr3_aa: CASGLVTSSQETQYF
v_call: TRBV6-2/TRBV6-3; d_call: NA; j_call: TRBJ2-6; clone_size: NA; cdr3_nt: TGTGCCAGCAGTTACGGGAGCTCTGGGGCCAACGTCCTGACTTTC; cdr3_aa: CASSYGSSGANVLTF
v_call: TRBV5-1; d_call: NA; j_call: TRBJ1-2; clone_size: NA; cdr3_nt: TGCGCCAGCAGCTTGGGTGACAGGTTTAACTATGGCTACACCTTC; cdr3_aa: CASSLGDRFNYGYTF
v_call: TRBV19; d_call: NA; j_call: TRBJ1-1; clone_size: NA; cdr3_nt: TGTGCCAGTAGTAACAGGGAGACGAACACTGAAGCTTTCTTT; cdr3_aa: CASSNRETNTEAFF
v_call: TRBV18; d_call: NA; j_call: TRBJ1-1; clone_size: once; cdr3_nt: TGTGCCAGCTCTCTAGACAGTGAAGCTTTCTTT; cdr3_aa: CASSLDSEAFF
v_call: TRBV21-1; d_call: NA; j_call: TRBJ1-5; clone_size: few; cdr3_nt: TGTGCCAGCAGCAAAACAGCCAGGGGATGGGATCAGCCCCAGCATTTT; cdr3_aa: CASSKTARGWDQPQHF
v_call: TRBV6-5; d_call: NA; j_call: TRBJ1-5; clone_size: few; cdr3_nt: TGTGCCAGCAGTTCGGGAAGCAATCAGCCCCAGCATTTT; cdr3_aa: CASSSGSNQPQHF
v_call: TRBV28; d_call: NA; j_call: TRBJ1-6; clone_size: NA; cdr3_nt: TGTGCCAGCAGTTTATTTCGGGCAGGGGAATCACCCCTCCACTTT; cdr3_aa: CASSLFRAGESPLHF
v_call: TRBV7-3; d_call: TRBD2; j_call: TRBJ2-3; clone_size: NA; cdr3_nt: TGTGCCAGCAGCGAAACTAGCGGGGGGGCGGGAGGCACAGATACGCAGTATTTT; cdr3_aa: CASSETSGGAGGTDTQYF
v_call: TRBV12-5; d_call: TRBD1; j_call: TRBJ2-3; clone_size: NA; cdr3_nt: TGTGCTAGTGGTTTGGGATACAGGGGGCGGGATACGCAGTATTTT; cdr3_aa: CASGLGYRGRDTQYF